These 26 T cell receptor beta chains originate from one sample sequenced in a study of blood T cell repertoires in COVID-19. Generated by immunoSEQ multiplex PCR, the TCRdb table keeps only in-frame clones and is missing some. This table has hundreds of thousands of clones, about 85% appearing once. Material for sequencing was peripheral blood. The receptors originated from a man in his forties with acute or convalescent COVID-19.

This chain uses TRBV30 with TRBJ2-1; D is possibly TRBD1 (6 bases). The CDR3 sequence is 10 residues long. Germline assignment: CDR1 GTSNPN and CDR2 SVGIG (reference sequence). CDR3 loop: CASTGNEQFF. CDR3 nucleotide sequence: TGTGCTTCGACAGGAAATGAGCAGTTCTTC. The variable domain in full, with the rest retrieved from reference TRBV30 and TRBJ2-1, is SQTIHQWPATLVQPVGSPLSLECTVEGTSNPNLYWYRQAAGRGLQLLFYSVGIGQISSEVPQNLSASRPQDRQFILSSKKLLLSDSGFYLCASTGNEQFFGPGTRLTVL.

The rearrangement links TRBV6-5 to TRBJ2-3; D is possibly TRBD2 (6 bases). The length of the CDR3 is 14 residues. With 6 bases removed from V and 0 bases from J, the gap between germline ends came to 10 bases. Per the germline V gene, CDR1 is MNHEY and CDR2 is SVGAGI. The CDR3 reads CASRRGPSTDTQYF. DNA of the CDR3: TGTGCCAGCAGGCGGGGCCCTAGCACAGATACGCAGTATTTT.

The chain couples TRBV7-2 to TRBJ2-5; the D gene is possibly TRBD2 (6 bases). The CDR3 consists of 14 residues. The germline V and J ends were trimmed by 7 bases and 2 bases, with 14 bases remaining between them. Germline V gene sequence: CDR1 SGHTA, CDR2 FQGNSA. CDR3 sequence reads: CASTRDWGQETQYF. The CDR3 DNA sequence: TGTGCCAGCACCCGGGACTGGGGTCAAGAGACCCAGTACTTC. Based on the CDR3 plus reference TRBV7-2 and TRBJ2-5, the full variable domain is GAGVSQSPSNKVTEKGKDVELRCDPISGHTALYWYRQSLGQGLEFLIYFQGNSAPDKSGLPSDRFSAERTGGSVSTLTIQRTQQEDSAVYLCASTRDWGQETQYFGPGTRLLVL.

The CDR3 DNA follows: TGTGCCAGCAGTAGGACTTATGAAGCTTTCTTT. Its translation: CASSRTYEAFF. This chain uses TRBV6-2 or TRBV6-3 with TRBJ1-1; no clear D gene. Germline assignment: CDR1 MNHEY and CDR2 SVGEGT. The CDR3 loop spans 11 amino acids. Deletions cut 5 bases from V and 7 bases from J, with 8 bases between.

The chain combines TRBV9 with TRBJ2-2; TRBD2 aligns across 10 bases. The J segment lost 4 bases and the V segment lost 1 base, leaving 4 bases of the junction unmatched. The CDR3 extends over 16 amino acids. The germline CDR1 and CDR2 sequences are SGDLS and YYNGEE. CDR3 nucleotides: TGTGCCAGCAGCGTATACCAGCGGGGGGGCACCGGGGAGCTGTTTTTT. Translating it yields CASSVYQRGGTGELFF.

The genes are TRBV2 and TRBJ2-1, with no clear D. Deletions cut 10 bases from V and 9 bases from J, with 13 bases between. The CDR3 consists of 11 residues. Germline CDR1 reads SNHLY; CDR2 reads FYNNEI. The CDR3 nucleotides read TGTGCCACGGTATTGAGGTCTGAGCAGTTCTTC. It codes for CATVLRSEQFF.

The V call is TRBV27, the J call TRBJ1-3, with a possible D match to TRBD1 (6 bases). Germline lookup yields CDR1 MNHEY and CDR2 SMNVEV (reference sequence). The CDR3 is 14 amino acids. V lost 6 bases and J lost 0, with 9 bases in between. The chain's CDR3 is CASRVDSSGNTIYF. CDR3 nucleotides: TGTGCCAGCAGGGTGGACAGCTCTGGAAACACCATATATTTT.

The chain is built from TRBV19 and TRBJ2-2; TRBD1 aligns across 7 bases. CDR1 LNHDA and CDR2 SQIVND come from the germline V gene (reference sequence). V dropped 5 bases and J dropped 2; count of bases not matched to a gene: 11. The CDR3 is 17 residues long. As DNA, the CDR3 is TGTGCCAGTAGTTCCCGCGACAGGGCGGGTAACACCGGGGAGCTGTTTTTT. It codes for CASSSRDRAGNTGELFF.

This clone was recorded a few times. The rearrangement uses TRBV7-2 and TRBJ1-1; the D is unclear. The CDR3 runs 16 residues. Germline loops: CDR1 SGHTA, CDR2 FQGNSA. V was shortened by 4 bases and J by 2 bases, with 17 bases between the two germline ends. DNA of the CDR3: TGTGCCAGCAGCTACGGGAATAGTTTTCTAAACACTGAAGCTTTCTTT. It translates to CASSYGNSFLNTEAFF.

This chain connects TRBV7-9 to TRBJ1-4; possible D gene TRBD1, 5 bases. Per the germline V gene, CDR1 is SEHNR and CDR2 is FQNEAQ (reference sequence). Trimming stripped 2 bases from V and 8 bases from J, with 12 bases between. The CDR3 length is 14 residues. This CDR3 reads CASSLQGRQEKLFF. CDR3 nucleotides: TGTGCCAGCAGCTTACAGGGAAGGCAGGAAAAACTGTTTTTT.

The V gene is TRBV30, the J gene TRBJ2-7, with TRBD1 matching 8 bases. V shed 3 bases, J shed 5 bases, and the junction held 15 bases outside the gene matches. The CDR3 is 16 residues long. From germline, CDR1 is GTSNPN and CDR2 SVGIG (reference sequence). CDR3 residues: CAWSVGGDRGRDEQYF. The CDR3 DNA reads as TGTGCCTGGAGCGTTGGGGGAGACAGGGGAAGGGACGAGCAGTACTTC.

DNA of the CDR3: TGTGCCAGCAGCTTGGCCGGGGGGCCGGGGTTCTACAATGAGCAGTTCTTC. This gives the protein CASSLAGGPGFYNEQFF. The rearrangement links TRBV5-6 to TRBJ2-1; possibly TRBD2 for D (7 bases). CDR3 length: 17 amino acids. Per germline, CDR1 SGHDT and CDR2 YYEEEE. V shed 0 bases and J shed 3 bases, with 16 bases lying between them. Filled out from reference TRBV5-6 and TRBJ2-1, the complete variable domain reads DAGVTQSPTHLIKTRGQQVTLRCSPKSGHDTVSWYQQALGQGPQFIFQYYEEEERQRGNFPDRFSGHQFPNYSSELNVNALLLGDSALYLCASSLAGGPGFYNEQFFGPGTRLTVL.

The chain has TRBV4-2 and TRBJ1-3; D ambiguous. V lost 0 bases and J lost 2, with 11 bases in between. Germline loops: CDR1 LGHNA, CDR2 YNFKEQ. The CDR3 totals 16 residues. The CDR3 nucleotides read TGTGCCAGCAGCCAAGATGCGCGGGGAGCTGGAAACACCATATATTTT. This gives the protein CASSQDARGAGNTIYF.

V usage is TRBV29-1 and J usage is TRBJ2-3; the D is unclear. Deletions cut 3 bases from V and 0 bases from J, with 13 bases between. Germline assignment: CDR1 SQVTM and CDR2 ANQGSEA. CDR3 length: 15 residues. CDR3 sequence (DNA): TGCAGCGTTGATCTAGAGTTTTCTAGCACAGATACGCAGTATTTT. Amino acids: CSVDLEFSSTDTQYF.

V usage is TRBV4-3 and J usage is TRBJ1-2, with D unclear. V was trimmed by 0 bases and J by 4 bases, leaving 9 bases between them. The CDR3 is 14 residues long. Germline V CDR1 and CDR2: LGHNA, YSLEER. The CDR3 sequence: CASSQDGVAYGYTF. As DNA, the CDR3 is TGCGCCAGCAGCCAAGATGGCGTAGCCTATGGCTACACCTTC.

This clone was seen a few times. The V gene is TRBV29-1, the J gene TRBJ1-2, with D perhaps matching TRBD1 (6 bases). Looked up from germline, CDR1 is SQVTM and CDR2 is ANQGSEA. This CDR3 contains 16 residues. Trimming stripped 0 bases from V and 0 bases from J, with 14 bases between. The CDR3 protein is CSVEDLGGRANYGYTF. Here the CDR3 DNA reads TGCAGCGTTGAAGATCTTGGGGGCAGAGCTAACTATGGCTACACCTTC.

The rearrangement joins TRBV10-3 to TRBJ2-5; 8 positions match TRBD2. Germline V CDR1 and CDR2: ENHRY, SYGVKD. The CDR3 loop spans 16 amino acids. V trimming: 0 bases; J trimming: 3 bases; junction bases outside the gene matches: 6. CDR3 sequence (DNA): TGTGCCATCAGTGAGTCAAAGCGGGGGAGGGAAGAGACCCAGTACTTC. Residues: CAISESKRGREETQYF.

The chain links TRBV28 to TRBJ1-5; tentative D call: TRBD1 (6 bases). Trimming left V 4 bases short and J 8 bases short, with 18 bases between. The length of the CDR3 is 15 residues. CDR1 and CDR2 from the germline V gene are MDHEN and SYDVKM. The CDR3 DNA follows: TGTGCCAGCAGTTATACTTTACAGGGACGGGAGCCCCAGCATTTT. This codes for CASSYTLQGREPQHF.

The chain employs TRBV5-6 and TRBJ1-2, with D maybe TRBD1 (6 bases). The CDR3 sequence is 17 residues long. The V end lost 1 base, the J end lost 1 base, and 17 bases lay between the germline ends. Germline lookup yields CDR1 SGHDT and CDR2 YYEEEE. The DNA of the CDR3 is TGTGCCAGCAGCTTGAAGCCCCACCGGACAGTTAACTATGGCTACACCTTC. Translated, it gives CASSLKPHRTVNYGYTF.

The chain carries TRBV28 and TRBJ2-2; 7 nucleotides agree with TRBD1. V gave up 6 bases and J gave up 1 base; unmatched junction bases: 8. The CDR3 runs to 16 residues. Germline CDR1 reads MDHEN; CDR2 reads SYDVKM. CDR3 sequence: CASRRTGPMNTGELFF. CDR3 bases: TGTGCCAGCAGGAGGACAGGACCGATGAACACCGGGGAGCTGTTTTTT.

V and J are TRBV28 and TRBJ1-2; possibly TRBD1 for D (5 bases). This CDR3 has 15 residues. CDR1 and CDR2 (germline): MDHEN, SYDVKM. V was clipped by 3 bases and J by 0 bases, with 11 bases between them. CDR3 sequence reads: CASSFGAVPNYGYTF. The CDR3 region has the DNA TGTGCCAGCAGTTTTGGGGCAGTTCCTAACTATGGCTACACCTTC.

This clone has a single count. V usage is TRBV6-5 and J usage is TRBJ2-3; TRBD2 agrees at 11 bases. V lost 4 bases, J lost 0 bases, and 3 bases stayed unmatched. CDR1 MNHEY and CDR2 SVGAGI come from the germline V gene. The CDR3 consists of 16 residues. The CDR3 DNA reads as TGTGCCAGCAGTTCTAGCGGGGGGCTGAGCACAGATACGCAGTATTTT. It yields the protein CASSSSGGLSTDTQYF.

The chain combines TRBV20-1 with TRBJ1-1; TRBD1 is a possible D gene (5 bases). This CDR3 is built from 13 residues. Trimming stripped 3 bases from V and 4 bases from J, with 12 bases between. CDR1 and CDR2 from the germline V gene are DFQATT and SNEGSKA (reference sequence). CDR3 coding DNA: TGCAGTGCTAGTTCGGGTAGGGGCACTGAAGCTTTCTTT. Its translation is CSASSGRGTEAFF.

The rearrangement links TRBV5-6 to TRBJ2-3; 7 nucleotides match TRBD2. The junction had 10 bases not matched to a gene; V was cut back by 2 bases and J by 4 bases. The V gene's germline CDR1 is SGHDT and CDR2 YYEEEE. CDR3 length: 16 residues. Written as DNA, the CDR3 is TGTGCCAGCAGCTTCGGGGAAGCGGGGCCCGCAGATACGCAGTATTTT. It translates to CASSFGEAGPADTQYF. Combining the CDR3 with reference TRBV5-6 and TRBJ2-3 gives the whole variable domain DAGVTQSPTHLIKTRGQQVTLRCSPKSGHDTVSWYQQALGQGPQFIFQYYEEEERQRGNFPDRFSGHQFPNYSSELNVNALLLGDSALYLCASSFGEAGPADTQYFGPGTRLTVL.

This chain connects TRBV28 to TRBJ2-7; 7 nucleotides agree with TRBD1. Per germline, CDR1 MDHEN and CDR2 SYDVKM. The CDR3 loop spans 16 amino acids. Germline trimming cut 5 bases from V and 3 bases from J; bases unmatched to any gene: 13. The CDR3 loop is CASSPAEGQSVYEQYF. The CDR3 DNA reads TGTGCCAGCAGTCCTGCCGAGGGACAGTCGGTCTACGAGCAGTACTTC.

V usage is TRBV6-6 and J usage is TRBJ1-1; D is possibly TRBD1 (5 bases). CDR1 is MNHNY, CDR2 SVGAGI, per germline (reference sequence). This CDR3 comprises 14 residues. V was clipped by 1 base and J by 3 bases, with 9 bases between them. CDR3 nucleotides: TGTGCCAGCAGTTACTTGGGGCCCGACACTGAAGCTTTCTTT. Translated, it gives CASSYLGPDTEAFF.